Described below is a single T cell receptor beta chain sequence and its context. The antigen is not known. TCRdb re-called the RACE reads through MiXCR, storing one row per CDR3 protein. Of around 330,000 distinct CDR3 sequences listed, approximately 5% are singletons. The sample comes from a study of human T cells and chemical hapten exposure. Whole-study results and caveats: Significantly more large CDR3 similarity clusters were formed by expanded TCRs than by controls.

CDR3 length equals 15 residues. Germline CDR1 reads SGHAT; CDR2 reads FQNNGV. Unmatched junction bases numbered 10, after V lost 7 bases and J lost 2 bases. Time point described: pre-sensitization, week 0. Treatment defined: therapeutic diphenylcyclopropenone sensitization with weekly scalp DPC. Those who donated were patients with alopecia, 18 to 70 years of age, and suitable for DPC. The sample was whole blood, taken in connection with sensitization to the hapten diphenylcyclopropenone (DPC). This rearrangement joins TRBV11-2 to TRBJ1-2, with 7 bases identical to TRBD1. The source of this sequence is a woman aged 18 to 35 with alopecia areata. Some clones in this sample may be carry-over from other donors' samples. The CDR3 sequence: CASTERAGGNYGYTF. The CDR3 region has the DNA TGTGCCAGCACCGAGAGGGCAGGGGGAAACTATGGCTACACCTTC.